These T cell receptor beta chains were read from a single sample in a study of regulatory T cells in long-lasting Graves disease. TCRdb re-called the multiplex PCR reads through MiXCR, storing one row per CDR3 protein. Of 360,000 or so distinct CDR3 sequences listed, 15% to 20% are singletons. This sample also belongs to another study, concerning T cells in Graves' hyperthyroidism and ophthalmopathy.

The source material was peripheral blood mononuclear cells (PBMCs), sampled at new diagnosis, from a patient treated with antithyroid drugs. Receptors originate from a woman under 30 with Graves disease. Both conserved end residues are part of each CDR3.

J: TRBJ2-2
V: TRBV20-1
CDR3: CSARDRVGGVGTGELFF

J: TRBJ1-1
V: TRBV6-1
CDR3: CASSRHLGTEAFF

J: TRBJ2-6
V: TRBV28
CDR3: CASNLGGSGANVLTF

J: TRBJ2-1
V: TRBV6-2/TRBV6-3
CDR3: CASLGLAGAYNEQFF

J: TRBJ2-1
V: TRBV20-1
CDR3: CSAKPYKGQGPSSYNEQFF

J: TRBJ1-1
V: TRBV12-3/TRBV12-4
CDR3: CASRGSGATEAFF

J: TRBJ2-3
V: TRBV14
CDR3: CASSAGPALTDTQYF

J: TRBJ2-7
V: TRBV27
CDR3: CASSLRPGTSGNEQYF

J: TRBJ2-7
V: TRBV4-1
CDR3: CASSPDSGSYEQYF

J: TRBJ2-7
V: TRBV9
CDR3: CASSVGDSEQYF

J: TRBJ2-2
V: TRBV28
CDR3: CASLFPTGTGELFF

J: TRBJ1-6
V: TRBV20-1
CDR3: CSARDRGTPRMSPLHF

J: TRBJ1-1
V: TRBV2
CDR3: CASTGDRRNTEAFF

J: TRBJ1-4
V: TRBV12-3/TRBV12-4
CDR3: CASSFGRGTNEKLFF

J: TRBJ2-7
V: TRBV18
CDR3: CASSTTGTGEQYF

J: TRBJ2-3
V: TRBV12-3/TRBV12-4
CDR3: CASMGDRALPDTQYF

J: TRBJ1-1
V: TRBV6-2/TRBV6-3
CDR3: CASRYSTGISEAFF

J: TRBJ2-7
V: TRBV29-1
CDR3: CSVGEFYRSSYEQYF

J: TRBJ2-3
V: TRBV7-3
CDR3: CASSSGLHTDTQYF

J: TRBJ2-7
V: TRBV7-9
CDR3: CASSLGASGTYEQYF

J: TRBJ2-1
V: TRBV5-1
CDR3: CASSTRDRTFSYNEQFF

J: TRBJ1-5
V: TRBV28
CDR3: CASRVQQGRNQPQHF

J: TRBJ1-1
V: TRBV18
CDR3: CASSPGGGRRVDTEAFF

J: TRBJ2-1
V: TRBV12-5
CDR3: CASGWGGSLGNEQFF

J: TRBJ2-7
V: TRBV29-1
CDR3: CSVGQGNPYEQYF

J: TRBJ2-4
V: TRBV11-2
CDR3: CASGRIAGGGKNIQYF

J: TRBJ2-5
V: TRBV2
CDR3: CASSLGTSSRGETQYF

J: TRBJ2-7
V: TRBV30
CDR3: CAWAPWGSYEQYF

J: TRBJ1-1
V: TRBV3-1
CDR3: CASSLGHVATEAFF

J: TRBJ2-7
V: TRBV11-2
CDR3: CASSSARHEQYF

J: TRBJ2-2
V: TRBV5-5
CDR3: CASSLGGIETGELFF

J: TRBJ1-1
V: TRBV28
CDR3: CATGAVIEAFF

J: TRBJ1-1
V: TRBV6-1
CDR3: CASASGYTEAFF

J: TRBJ1-1
V: TRBV5-5
CDR3: CASSPFPSSGNTEAFF

J: TRBJ2-2
V: TRBV6-5
CDR3: CASSYRTGGGELFF

J: TRBJ2-1
V: TRBV6-1
CDR3: CAGRSSGNAYNEQFF

J: TRBJ1-1
V: TRBV20-1
CDR3: CSARDPDRGNTEAFF